Below are 27 T cell receptor beta chains sequenced from a single sample in a study of cytomegalovirus exposure and HLA in healthy donors (dated by TCRdb to the late 2010s). Receptors were amplified or captured by the immunoSEQ multiplex PCR assay. The multiplex PCR relied on a mix of 60 forward primers for TCR Vbeta segments and 13 reverse primers for TCR Jbeta segments. Entries here come from immuneACCESS through TCRdb and include only in-frame sequences with V and J called. Some clones fail to appear in such tables; in the studies checked, an unresolved V gene covers under half of the shortfall, and the cause of the remainder is unknown. The sample table shows about 170,000 clones, and 73% are seen once. The ten largest clones represent about 4.9% of the sample. Sequenced sample: PBMCs. These receptor sequences come from a woman aged 18-29 years in good health and CMV-seropositive.

The chain employs TRBV19 and TRBJ1-1, with TRBD1 identical over 7 bases. Germline CDR1 is LNHDA and CDR2 is SQIVND (reference sequence). Trimming cost V 2 bases and J 8 bases; bases outside gene matches: 5. The CDR3 length is 13 residues. The CDR3 sequence: CASSIFGTEEAFF. For the CDR3, the DNA is TGTGCCAGTAGTATATTTGGGACAGAAGAAGCTTTCTTT.

V and J are TRBV2 and TRBJ1-6; 7 nucleotides match TRBD1. The CDR3 runs 14 residues. Unmatched junction bases numbered 7, after V lost 7 bases and J lost 7 bases. CDR1 SNHLY and CDR2 FYNNEI come from the germline V gene. The DNA of the CDR3 is TGTGCCAGCATAGAGGGGGCTGGGAATTCACCCCTCCACTTT. Translating it yields CASIEGAGNSPLHF.

The chain carries TRBV19 and TRBJ2-7; 10 bases map to TRBD1. The CDR3 is 14 residues long. Per germline, CDR1 LNHDA and CDR2 SQIVND (reference sequence). V trimming: 4 bases; J trimming: 3 bases; junction bases outside the gene matches: 3. In nucleotides, the CDR3 is TGTGCCAGTAGTACTCGGACAGGGGGCTACGAGCAGTACTTC. This sequence encodes CASSTRTGGYEQYF.

This chain connects TRBV5-1 to TRBJ2-7; 10 nucleotides agree with TRBD2. Germline V gives CDR1 SGHRS, CDR2 YFSETQ. The CDR3 has 14 residues. The junction had 1 base not matched to a gene; V was cut back by 4 bases and J by 0 bases. The CDR3 protein is CASSTSGASYEQYF. The DNA of the CDR3 is TGCGCCAGCAGCACTAGCGGGGCCTCCTACGAGCAGTACTTC.

The gene calls are TRBV9 and TRBJ1-2; 9 bases are shared with TRBD1. Losses at the gene ends were 4 bases for V and 7 bases for J; bases not matched to a gene: 5. Per germline, CDR1 SGDLS and CDR2 YYNGEE. The CDR3 spans 13 residues. The CDR3: CASSRDRVGGYTF. The CDR3 bases are TGTGCCAGCAGCCGGGACAGGGTCGGTGGCTACACCTTC.

The chain joins TRBV25-1 to TRBJ2-7, with D possibly being TRBD1 (5 bases). The CDR3 totals 12 residues. Germline values: CDR1 MGHDK, CDR2 SYGVNS. V was pared by 4 bases and J by 9 bases, with 13 bases between. CDR3 in amino acids: CASSGQGRGQYF. The DNA of the CDR3 is TGTGCCAGCAGTGGGCAGGGTAGAGGGCAGTACTTC.

This sequence joins TRBV19 and TRBJ1-6; the match to TRBD1 covers 10 bases. After removal of 3 bases from V and 4 bases from J, the junction contained 3 bases not matched to a gene. Per the germline V gene, CDR1 is LNHDA and CDR2 is SQIVND (reference sequence). The CDR3 totals 16 residues. As DNA, the CDR3 is TGTGCCAGTAGTATCGGGACAGGGGTTTATAATTCACCCCTCCACTTT. Its translation: CASSIGTGVYNSPLHF. The entire variable domain, with the rest obtained from reference TRBV19 and TRBJ1-6, is as follows: DGGITQSPKYLFRKEGQNVTLSCEQNLNHDAMYWYRQDPGQGLRLIYYSQIVNDFQKGDIAEGYSVSREKKESFPLTVTSAQKNPTAFYLCASSIGTGVYNSPLHFGNGTRLTVT.

This CDR3 is CASSQIWTAEQYF. The CDR3, as DNA: TGCGCCAGCAGCCAAATTTGGACAGCCGAGCAGTACTTC. The V gene is TRBV4-1, the J gene TRBJ2-7; weak D call: TRBD1 (6 bases). This CDR3 is built from 13 residues. Germline lookup yields CDR1 MGHRA and CDR2 YSYEKL. V dropped 2 bases and J dropped 6 bases, with 11 bases sitting between them.

The chain uses TRBV9 and TRBJ1-6; perhaps TRBD1 as D (5 bases). Germline CDR1 reads SGDLS; CDR2 reads YYNGEE. The CDR3 consists of 15 residues. The V end lost 0 bases, the J end lost 7 bases, and 11 bases lay between the germline ends. CDR3 amino acids: CASSVDGGRNSPLHF. The CDR3 bases are TGTGCCAGCAGCGTAGACGGGGGGAGGAATTCACCCCTCCACTTT.

This clone has only a few counts. The chain links TRBV6-6 to TRBJ2-1; 12 bases line up with TRBD2. After removal of 5 bases from V and 7 bases from J, the junction contained 3 bases not matched to a gene. This CDR3 comprises 14 residues. Germline CDR1 and CDR2: MNHNY and SVGAGI (reference sequence). The CDR3 protein is CASSRTSGANEQFF. CDR3 nucleotides: TGTGCCAGCAGTCGGACTAGCGGGGCGAATGAGCAGTTCTTC.

This chain links TRBV4-2 with TRBJ2-5, with D possibly being TRBD1 (5 bases). Trimming took off 0 bases at V and 9 bases at J, with 23 bases between the two ends. This CDR3 contains 17 residues. The V gene's germline CDR1 is LGHNA and CDR2 YNFKEQ. The CDR3 coding sequence is TGTGCCAGCAGCCAAGATAGGCTCAGGGCCTTGGGTGCGGCCCAGTACTTC. Its protein is CASSQDRLRALGAAQYF.

The genes are TRBV29-1 and TRBJ1-1; D is possibly TRBD1 (6 bases). From germline, CDR1 is SQVTM and CDR2 ANQGSEA. V was pared by 5 bases and J by 0 bases, with 10 bases between. The CDR3 covers 13 residues. The CDR3 is CSVRTVLNTEAFF. The CDR3 DNA sequence: TGCAGCGTTCGGACAGTCTTGAACACTGAAGCTTTCTTT.

On this clone itself: Likely a read error: the CDR3 ends without its conserved phenylalanine or tryptophan. The chain joins TRBV11-1 to TRBJ2-7, with 8 bases matching TRBD2. The CDR3 sequence is 16 residues long. J lost 0 bases, V lost 4 bases, and 8 bases had no gene match. Germline lookup yields CDR1 SGHAT and CDR2 FQDESV (reference sequence). The CDR3 sequence is CASSWAAGGSSYEQYL. The CDR3 DNA reads as TGTGCCAGCAGCTGGGCCGCGGGGGGTTCCTCCTACGAGCAGTACCTC.

CDR3 sequence: CASSLGSGTEAFF. The CDR3 coding sequence is TGTGCCAGCAGCTTAGGGAGCGGAACTGAAGCTTTCTTT. The chain is built from TRBV7-9 and TRBJ1-1; D unclear. Trimming stripped 1 base from V and 5 bases from J, with 8 bases between. CDR3 length equals 13 residues. Per the germline V gene, CDR1 is SEHNR and CDR2 is FQNEAQ (reference sequence).

The J gene is TRBJ2-3, the V gene TRBV7-6; 8 nucleotides match TRBD2. Germline V gene lookup returns CDR1 SGHVS and CDR2 FNYEAQ. There are 16 residues in the CDR3. V shed 5 bases and J 3 bases; nucleotides not matched to a gene: 10. CDR3 sequence reads: CASSRRLAKVTDTQYF. The CDR3 DNA follows: TGTGCCAGCAGCAGAAGACTAGCGAAGGTAACAGATACGCAGTATTTT. Complete variable domain (other parts from reference TRBV7-6 and TRBJ2-3): GAGVSQSPRYKVTKRGQDVALRCDPISGHVSLYWYRQALGQGPEFLTYFNYEAQQDKSGLPNDRFSAERPEGSISTLTIQRTEQRDSAMYRCASSRRLAKVTDTQYFGPGTRLTVL.

This chain links TRBV27 with TRBJ1-6; possible D gene TRBD1, 5 bases. Germline V lookup: CDR1 MNHEY, CDR2 SMNVEV (reference sequence). V was clipped by 3 bases and J by 7 bases, with 13 bases between them. CDR3 length: 15 amino acids. The CDR3 DNA sequence: TGTGCCAGCAGTTTTGGCTTTGGGGCAAATTCACCCCTCCACTTT. Its translation: CASSFGFGANSPLHF.

This clone was counted only a few times. The V call is TRBV27, the J call TRBJ1-4; D might be TRBD1 (6 bases). CDR1 and CDR2 (germline): MNHEY, SMNVEV (reference sequence). This CDR3 spans 15 amino acids. Trimming took 4 bases from V and 8 from J, leaving 17 bases between them. The CDR3 here is CASSSGGRAQEKLFF. CDR3 in DNA: TGTGCCAGCAGTTCCGGGGGGCGAGCTCAAGAAAAACTGTTTTTT.

The V gene is TRBV2, the J gene TRBJ2-1, with D maybe TRBD1 (7 bases). V lost 4 bases to trimming and J lost 6 bases, with 16 bases between them. This CDR3 is built from 15 residues. Germline loops: CDR1 SNHLY, CDR2 FYNNEI. CDR3: CASSGQGGAANEQFF. The CDR3 coding sequence is TGTGCCAGCAGTGGGCAGGGGGGAGCGGCCAATGAGCAGTTCTTC.

The V gene is TRBV7-9, the J gene TRBJ2-5, with 11 bases that match TRBD1. Germline V gene data show CDR1 as SEHNR and CDR2 as FQNEAQ (reference sequence). V lost 5 bases, J lost 5 bases, and 7 bases stayed unmatched. The CDR3 contains 15 residues. CDR3 region: CASSPRDRGGETQYF. The DNA of the CDR3 is TGTGCCAGCAGCCCTCGGGACAGGGGGGGGGAGACCCAGTACTTC.

This chain uses TRBV9 with TRBJ2-1; 15 positions match TRBD2. This CDR3 spans 16 amino acids. CDR1 SGDLS and CDR2 YYNGEE come from the germline V gene. J was trimmed by 10 bases and V by 4 bases; bases with no gene match: 9. CDR3 DNA sequence: TGTGCCAGCAGCTCGAGGGGGACTAGCGGGGGGAAAGAGCAGTTCTTC. Translated: CASSSRGTSGGKEQFF.

This clone is a singleton in its sample. The chain carries TRBV13 and TRBJ2-1; 9 bases map to TRBD1. This CDR3 region has 16 residues. V dropped 2 bases and J dropped 7; count of bases not matched to a gene: 9. Germline-derived CDR1 and CDR2 are PRHDT and FYEKMQ (reference sequence). The CDR3 reads CASSLPGTGLINEQFF. The CDR3 bases are TGTGCCAGCAGCTTACCAGGGACAGGGCTGATTAATGAGCAGTTCTTC.

The table lists this clone with a few counts. The rearrangement links TRBV27 to TRBJ2-1, with D hard to call. There are 15 residues in the CDR3. Trimming cost V 7 bases and J 0 bases, with 13 bases left between them. Per the germline V gene, CDR1 is MNHEY and CDR2 is SMNVEV (reference sequence). The CDR3 region has the DNA TGTGCCAGCATGAGGCTAAACTACTCCTACAATGAGCAGTTCTTC. This gives the protein CASMRLNYSYNEQFF.

CDR3 nucleotide sequence: TGCGCCAGCAGCTTGGAAGGGGTGGTCGATGGCTACACCTTC. Translated: CASSLEGVVDGYTF. This chain connects TRBV5-1 to TRBJ1-2, with a possible D match to TRBD1 (5 bases). Looked up from germline, CDR1 is SGHRS and CDR2 is YFSETQ. The V end was cut by 0 bases, the J end by 6 bases, with 12 bases between. There are 14 residues in the CDR3.

This sequence joins TRBV7-9 and TRBJ1-3; 12 bases are a match to TRBD1. Trimming removed 4 bases from V and 0 bases from J; junction bases left unmatched: 7. The germline V gene encodes CDR1 SEHNR and CDR2 FQNEAQ (reference sequence). The CDR3 loop spans 18 amino acids. CDR3 DNA: TGTGCCAGCAGCTCCCCGGGACAGGGGGCCACCTCTGGAAACACCATATATTTT. Its translation is CASSSPGQGATSGNTIYF.

The chain combines TRBV5-6 with TRBJ2-7, with 8 bases aligning to TRBD2. The length of the CDR3 is 16 residues. With V trimmed by 0 bases and J by 4 bases, 9 bases remained unmatched. Germline V gene lookup returns CDR1 SGHDT and CDR2 YYEEEE. CDR3 region: CASSLDPRGGIYEQYF. CDR3 sequence (DNA): TGTGCCAGCAGCTTGGACCCCCGGGGGGGGATTTACGAGCAGTACTTC.

V usage is TRBV7-9 and J usage is TRBJ1-1; 9 nucleotides align to TRBD1. V shed 1 base, J shed 6 bases, and the junction held 6 bases outside the gene matches. Germline V gives CDR1 SEHNR, CDR2 FQNEAQ (reference sequence). This CDR3 contains 15 residues. CDR3: CASSLGTGVDSEAFF. As DNA, the CDR3 is TGTGCCAGCAGCTTAGGGACAGGGGTAGATTCTGAAGCTTTCTTT.

The chain has TRBV19 and TRBJ2-1; 8 positions agree with TRBD2. The germline CDR1 and CDR2 sequences are LNHDA and SQIVND (reference sequence). Unmatched junction bases numbered 6, after V lost 7 bases and J lost 1 base. This CDR3 is built from 15 residues. The CDR3 here is CASNYIAGSYNEQFF. DNA for the CDR3: TGTGCCAGTAATTATATAGCGGGGTCCTACAATGAGCAGTTCTTC. The full variable domain, its missing parts supplied by reference TRBV19 and TRBJ2-1, is DGGITQSPKYLFRKEGQNVTLSCEQNLNHDAMYWYRQDPGQGLRLIYYSQIVNDFQKGDIAEGYSVSREKKESFPLTVTSAQKNPTAFYLCASNYIAGSYNEQFFGPGTRLTVL.